This T cell receptor beta chain was recorded in a study of blood T cell repertoires in COVID-19. About the research overall: T cells, B-cell-depleted T cells, or PBMCs provided the cDNA or gDNA that served as material.

Germline V lookup: CDR1 SGHAT, CDR2 FQNNGV. The CDR3 runs to 12 residues. Trimming took 4 bases from V and 7 from J, leaving 7 bases between them. The assay was immunoSEQ multiplex PCR, and TCRdb's table has in-frame clones only and misses some. Seen here are more than 40,000 clones, over 75% observed once, and the top ten hold over 4%. The V call is TRBV11-2, the J call TRBJ1-4; no clear D gene. The TCR originated in a man aged 70 or older with acute or convalescent COVID-19. Sequenced sample: peripheral blood. CDR3 coding DNA: TGTGCCAGCAGCTATCGGGGTGAAAAACTGTTTTTT. Translation gives CASSYRGEKLFF. The full variable domain, in which reference TRBV11-2 and TRBJ1-4 provide the parts outside the CDR3, is EAGVAQSPRYKIIEKRQSVAFWCNPISGHATLYWYQQILGQGPKLLIQFQNNGVVDDSQLPKDRFSAERLKGVDSTLKIQPAKLEDSAVYLCASSYRGEKLFFGSGTQLSVL.